This T cell receptor (beta chain) derives from a study of T cell responses to AZD1222 COVID-19 vaccine. J was trimmed by 10 bases and V by 3 bases; bases with no gene match: 9. CDR3 length equals 14 residues. Per germline, CDR1 KGHDR and CDR2 SFDVKD. The data were produced by immunoSEQ multiplex PCR, yet TCRdb's version contains in-frame clones alone and is incomplete. The data hold 90,000 to 100,000 clones, with 70% to 90% observed a single time. Here the sequenced sample was peripheral blood, taken on day 0 of AZD1222 vaccination. This receptor was obtained from an adult in good health. This sequence joins TRBV24-1 and TRBJ1-1; 8 nucleotides line up with TRBD1. In DNA form, the CDR3 reads TGTGCCACCAGTGATCAGGGACAGGCCGGAGGAGCTTTCTTT. Translating it yields CATSDQGQAGGAFF.